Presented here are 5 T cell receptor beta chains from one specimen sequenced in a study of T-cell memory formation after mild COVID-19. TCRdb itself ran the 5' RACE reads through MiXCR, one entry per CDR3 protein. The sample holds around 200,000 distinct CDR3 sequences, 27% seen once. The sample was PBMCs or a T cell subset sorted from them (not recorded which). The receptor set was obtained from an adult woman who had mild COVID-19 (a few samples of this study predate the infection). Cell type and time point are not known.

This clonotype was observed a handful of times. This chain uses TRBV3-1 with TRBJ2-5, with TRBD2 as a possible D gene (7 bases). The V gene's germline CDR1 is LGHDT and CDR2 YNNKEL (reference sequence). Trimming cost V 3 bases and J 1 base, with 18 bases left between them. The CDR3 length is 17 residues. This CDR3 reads CASSQGGGLRAQETQYF. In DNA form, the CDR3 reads TGTGCCAGCAGCCAGGGCGGGGGCCTGAGGGCCCAAGAGACCCAGTACTTC.

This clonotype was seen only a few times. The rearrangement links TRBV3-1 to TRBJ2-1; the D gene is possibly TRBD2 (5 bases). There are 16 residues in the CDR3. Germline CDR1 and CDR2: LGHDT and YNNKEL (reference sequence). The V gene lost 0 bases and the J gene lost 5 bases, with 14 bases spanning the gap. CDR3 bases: TGTGCCAGCAGCCAAGATAACGGGAACGTGGACAATGAGCAGTTCTTC. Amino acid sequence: CASSQDNGNVDNEQFF.

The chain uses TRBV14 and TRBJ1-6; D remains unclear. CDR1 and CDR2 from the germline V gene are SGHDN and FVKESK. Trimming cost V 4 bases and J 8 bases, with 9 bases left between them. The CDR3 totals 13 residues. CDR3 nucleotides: TGTGCCAGCAGCCTCGGCCCTTATTCACCCCTCCACTTT. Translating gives CASSLGPYSPLHF.

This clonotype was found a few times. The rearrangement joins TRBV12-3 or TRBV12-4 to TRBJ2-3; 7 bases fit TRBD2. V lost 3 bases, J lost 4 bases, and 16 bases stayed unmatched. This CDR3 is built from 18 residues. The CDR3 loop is CASSFLGSTSRRADTQYF. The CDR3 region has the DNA TGTGCCAGCAGTTTTCTCGGCTCGACTAGCAGGAGGGCAGATACGCAGTATTTT.

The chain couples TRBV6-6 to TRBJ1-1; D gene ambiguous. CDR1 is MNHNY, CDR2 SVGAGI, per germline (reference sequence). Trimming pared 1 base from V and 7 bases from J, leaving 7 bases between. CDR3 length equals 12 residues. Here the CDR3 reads CASSYLGIEAFF. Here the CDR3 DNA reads TGTGCCAGCAGTTACTTGGGGATTGAAGCTTTCTTT.